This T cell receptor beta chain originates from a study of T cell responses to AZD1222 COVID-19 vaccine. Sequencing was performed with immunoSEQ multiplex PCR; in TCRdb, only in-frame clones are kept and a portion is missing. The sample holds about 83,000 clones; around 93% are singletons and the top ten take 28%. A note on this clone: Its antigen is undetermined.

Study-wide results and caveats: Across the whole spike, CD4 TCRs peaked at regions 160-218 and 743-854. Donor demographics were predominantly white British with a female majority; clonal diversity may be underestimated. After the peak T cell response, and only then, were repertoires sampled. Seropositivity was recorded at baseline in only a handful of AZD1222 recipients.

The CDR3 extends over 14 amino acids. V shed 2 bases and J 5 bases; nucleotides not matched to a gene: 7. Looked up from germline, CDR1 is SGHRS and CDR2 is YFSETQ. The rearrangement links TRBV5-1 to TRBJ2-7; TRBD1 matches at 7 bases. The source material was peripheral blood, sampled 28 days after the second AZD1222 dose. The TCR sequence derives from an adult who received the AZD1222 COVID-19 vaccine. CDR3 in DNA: TGCGCCAGCAGCTTAGCACAGGGGCCTCACGAGCAGTACTTC. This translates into CASSLAQGPHEQYF.